The following is a T cell receptor beta chain sequence with its context. Germline V gene lookup returns CDR1 LGHNA and CDR2 YSLEER. V trimming: 1 base; J trimming: 4 bases; junction bases outside the gene matches: 9. CDR3 length: 17 residues. TCRdb's copy holds only in-frame clones and misses some; the assay was immunoSEQ multiplex PCR. The sample includes about 41,000 clones, around 83% of them seen just once. The source of the sample is a study of blood T cell repertoires in COVID-19. Sequencing was carried out using peripheral blood. V usage is TRBV4-3 and J usage is TRBJ1-3; 8 bases fit TRBD1. The receptor comes from a woman older than 75 with active or convalescent COVID-19. The CDR3, as DNA: TGCGCCAGCAGCCAAGTCGGACAGGGTCTTTCGGGAAACACCATATATTTT. It codes for CASSQVGQGLSGNTIYF.